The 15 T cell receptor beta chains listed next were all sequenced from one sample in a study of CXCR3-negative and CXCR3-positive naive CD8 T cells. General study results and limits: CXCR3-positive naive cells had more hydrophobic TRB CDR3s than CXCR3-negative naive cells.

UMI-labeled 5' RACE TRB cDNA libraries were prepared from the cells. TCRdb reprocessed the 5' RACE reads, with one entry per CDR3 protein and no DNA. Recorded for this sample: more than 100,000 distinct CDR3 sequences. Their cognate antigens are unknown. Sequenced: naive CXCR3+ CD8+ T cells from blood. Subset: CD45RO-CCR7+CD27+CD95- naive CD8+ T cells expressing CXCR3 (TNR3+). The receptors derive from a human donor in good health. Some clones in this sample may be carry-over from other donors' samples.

The CDR3 region is CARRVGDRIYEQYF. The chain is built from TRBV3-1 and TRBJ2-7; TCRdb's D call of TRBD1 is untestable without DNA. The length of the CDR3 is 14 residues. The germline V gene encodes CDR1 LGHDT and CDR2 YNNKEL (reference sequence).

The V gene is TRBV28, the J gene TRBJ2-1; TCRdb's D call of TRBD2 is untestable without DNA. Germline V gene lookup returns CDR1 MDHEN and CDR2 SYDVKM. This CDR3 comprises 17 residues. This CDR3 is CASSPWTRISSYNEQFF. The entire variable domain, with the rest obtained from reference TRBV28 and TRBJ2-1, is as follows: DVKVTQSSRYLVKRTGEKVFLECVQDMDHENMFWYRQDPGLGLRLIYFSYDVKMKEKGDIPEGYSVSREKKERFSLILESASTNQTSMYLCASSPWTRISSYNEQFFGPGTRLTVL.

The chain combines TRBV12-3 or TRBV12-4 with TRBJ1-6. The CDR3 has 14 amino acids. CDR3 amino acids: CARSRSSYNSPLQF.

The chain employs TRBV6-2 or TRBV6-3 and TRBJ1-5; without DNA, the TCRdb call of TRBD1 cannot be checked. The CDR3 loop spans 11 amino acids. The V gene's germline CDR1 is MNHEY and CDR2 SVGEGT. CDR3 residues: CAGGFNQPQHF.

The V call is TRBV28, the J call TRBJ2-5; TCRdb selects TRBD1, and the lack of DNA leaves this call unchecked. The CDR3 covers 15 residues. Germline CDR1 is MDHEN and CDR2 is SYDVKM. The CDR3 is CASSLGTGVQETQYF.

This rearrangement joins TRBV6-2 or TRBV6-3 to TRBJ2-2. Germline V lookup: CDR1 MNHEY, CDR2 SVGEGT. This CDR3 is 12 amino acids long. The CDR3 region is CASSEHTGELFF.

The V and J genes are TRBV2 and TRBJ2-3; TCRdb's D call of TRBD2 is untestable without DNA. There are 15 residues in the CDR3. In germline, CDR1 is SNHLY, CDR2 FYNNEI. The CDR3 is CASSEGASGIDTQYF.

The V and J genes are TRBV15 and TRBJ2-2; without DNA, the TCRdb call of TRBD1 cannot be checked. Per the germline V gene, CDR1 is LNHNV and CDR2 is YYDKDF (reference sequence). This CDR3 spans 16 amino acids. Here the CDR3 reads CATSRGTGGYTGELFF.

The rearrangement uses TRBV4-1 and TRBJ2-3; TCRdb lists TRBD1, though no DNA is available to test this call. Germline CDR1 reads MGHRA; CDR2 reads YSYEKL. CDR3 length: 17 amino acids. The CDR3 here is CASSHPRQGESTDTQYF.

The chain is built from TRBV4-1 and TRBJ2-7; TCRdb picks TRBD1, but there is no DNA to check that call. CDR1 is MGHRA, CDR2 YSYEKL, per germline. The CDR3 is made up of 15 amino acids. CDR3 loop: CASSQVGQGPYEQYF.

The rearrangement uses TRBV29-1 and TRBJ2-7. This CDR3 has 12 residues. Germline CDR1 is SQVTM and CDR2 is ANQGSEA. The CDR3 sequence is CSVAGSAYEQYF.

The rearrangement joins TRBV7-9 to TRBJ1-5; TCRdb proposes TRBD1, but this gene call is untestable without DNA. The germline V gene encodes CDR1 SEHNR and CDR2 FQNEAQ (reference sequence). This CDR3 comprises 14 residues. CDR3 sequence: CASSLPQHNQPQHF.

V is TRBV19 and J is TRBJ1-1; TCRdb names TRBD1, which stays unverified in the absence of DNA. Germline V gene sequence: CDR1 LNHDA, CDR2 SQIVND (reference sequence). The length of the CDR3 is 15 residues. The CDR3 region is CASSIDRGVETEAFF.

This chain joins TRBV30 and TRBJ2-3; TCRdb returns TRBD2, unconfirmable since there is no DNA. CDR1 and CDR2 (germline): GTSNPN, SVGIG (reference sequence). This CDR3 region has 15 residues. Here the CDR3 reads CAWTQTGGPTDTQYF.

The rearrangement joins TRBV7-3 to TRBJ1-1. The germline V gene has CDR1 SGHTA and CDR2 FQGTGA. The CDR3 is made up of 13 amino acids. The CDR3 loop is CASSGSGNTEAFF.